Sequencing of this T cell receptor (beta chain) was carried out in a study of T-cell reconstitution after alpha-beta-depleted transplantation in children. Unique molecular identifiers were used in preparing the TCRbeta library. TCRdb re-called the PCR reads through MiXCR, storing one row per CDR3 protein. The data contain 6,200 or so distinct CDR3 sequences, around 15% of them seen just once; the ten biggest clones take up roughly 5.7%. Study-wide points: Expanded graft clones, several hundred of them, were reportedly the source of alpha-beta T cells about two months after transplant. T-cell counts and diversity were attributed mostly to newly produced T cells one year after transplant.

Points on this clonotype: Its antigen is not identified.

Trimming cost V 4 bases and J 6 bases; bases outside gene matches: 12. This CDR3 contains 16 residues. Germline CDR1 and CDR2: SGHDN and FVKESK. This clonotype was sampled from a boy aged 5-17 years with acute lymphoblastic leukemia, due to receive a stem cell transplant. Material: PBMCs, obtained before TCRalphabeta/CD19-depleted stem cell transplant. The chain joins TRBV14 to TRBJ2-3; 8 bases fit TRBD2. CDR3 bases: TGTGCCAGCAGCCTAGATTGGCGGGAGGACCCTGATACGCAGTATTTT. Its protein product is CASSLDWREDPDTQYF.